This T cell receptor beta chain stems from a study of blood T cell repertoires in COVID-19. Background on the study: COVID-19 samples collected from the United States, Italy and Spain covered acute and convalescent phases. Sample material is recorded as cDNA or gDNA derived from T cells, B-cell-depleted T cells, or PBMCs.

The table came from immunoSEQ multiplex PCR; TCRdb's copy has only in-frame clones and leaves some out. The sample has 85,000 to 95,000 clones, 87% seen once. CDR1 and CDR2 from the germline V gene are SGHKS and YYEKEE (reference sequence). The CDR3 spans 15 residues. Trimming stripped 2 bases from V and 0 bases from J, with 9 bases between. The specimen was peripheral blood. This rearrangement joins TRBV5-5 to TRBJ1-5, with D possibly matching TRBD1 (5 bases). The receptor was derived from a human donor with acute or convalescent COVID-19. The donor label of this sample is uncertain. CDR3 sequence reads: CASSLDRLSNQPQHF. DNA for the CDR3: TGTGCCAGCAGCTTAGACAGACTTAGCAATCAGCCCCAGCATTTT.